Below, 9 T cell receptor beta chains from the same sample are listed, as sequenced in a study of cytomegalovirus exposure and HLA in healthy donors. 13 Jbeta primers and 60 Vbeta primers were used for the PCR. Using immunoSEQ multiplex PCR, the repertoire was profiled, and TCRdb retains in-frame clones only, with some absent. The sample has about 270,000 clones, around two thirds seen once. Sequencing was carried out using PBMCs. The source is a female donor in good health and CMV-seronegative.

The rearrangement joins TRBV27 to TRBJ2-6; D uncertain. The CDR3 length is 14 residues. Per germline, CDR1 MNHEY and CDR2 SMNVEV (reference sequence). Trimming removed 5 bases from V and 0 bases from J, with 5 bases in between. The CDR3 spells CASSQSSGANVLTF. CDR3 bases: TGTGCCAGCAGTCAGTCCTCTGGGGCCAACGTCCTGACTTTC.

The CDR3 sequence: CASSPGTTSTDTQYF. For the CDR3, the DNA is TGTGCCAGCAGCCCCGGGACAACAAGCACAGATACGCAGTATTTT. The genes are TRBV5-4 and TRBJ2-3; possible D gene TRBD1, 6 bases. V was pared by 4 bases and J by 0 bases, with 12 bases between. The CDR3 extends over 15 amino acids. From germline, CDR1 is SGHNT and CDR2 YYREEE (reference sequence).

J is TRBJ2-4 and V is TRBV27; perhaps TRBD2 as D (5 bases). V lost 0 bases to trimming and J lost 8 bases, with 14 bases between them. The germline V gene has CDR1 MNHEY and CDR2 SMNVEV (reference sequence). CDR3 size: 15 residues. CDR3 sequence (DNA): TGTGCCAGCAGTTTATCGTACACGACCGGGGACATTCAGTACTTC. Amino acids: CASSLSYTTGDIQYF.

The rearrangement links TRBV19 to TRBJ1-1; D perhaps matches TRBD1 (6 bases). Germline values: CDR1 LNHDA, CDR2 SQIVND (reference sequence). This CDR3 is 16 amino acids long. V shed 8 bases and J shed 1 base, with 20 bases lying between them. The CDR3 region has the DNA TGTGCCAGTGTTGAGACAGCCAGGGGAAGGAACACTGAAGCTTTCTTT. Translation: CASVETARGRNTEAFF.

The rearrangement uses TRBV7-3 and TRBJ1-1; 12 bases align to TRBD1. The germline CDR1 and CDR2 sequences are SGHTA and FQGTGA. There are 15 residues in the CDR3. V shed 3 bases and J 5 bases; nucleotides not matched to a gene: 4. The CDR3 loop is CASSFWDRGQTEAFF. As DNA, the CDR3 is TGTGCCAGCAGCTTTTGGGACAGGGGGCAAACTGAAGCTTTCTTT.

The chain is built from TRBV27 and TRBJ2-2, with D possibly TRBD2 on 6 matching bases. The CDR3 covers 13 residues. Germline loops: CDR1 MNHEY, CDR2 SMNVEV (reference sequence). V was pared by 7 bases and J by 3 bases, with 9 bases between. The CDR3 nucleotides read TGTGCCAGCAACGCGGGGTACACCGGGGAGCTGTTTTTT. Protein sequence: CASNAGYTGELFF.

This clone appeared once. The CDR3 coding sequence is TGTGCCACCAGCAGAGATGAAACGCGGTACCTCCGGCGGGAGACCCAGTACTTC. As protein: CATSRDETRYLRRETQYF. The chain employs TRBV15 and TRBJ2-5, with D hard to call. This CDR3 is 18 amino acids long. CDR1 is LNHNV and CDR2 is YYDKDF in the germline V gene (reference sequence). With 0 bases removed from V and 5 bases from J, the gap between germline ends came to 22 bases.

This rearrangement joins TRBV5-1 to TRBJ2-5, with 9 bases fitting TRBD2. The ends lost 0 bases at V and 2 bases at J; junction bases unmatched: 5. The CDR3 is 16 residues long. Germline V gene sequence: CDR1 SGHRS, CDR2 YFSETQ. The CDR3 is CASSLGPSGVQETQYF. CDR3 DNA: TGCGCCAGCAGCTTGGGTCCTAGCGGGGTACAAGAGACCCAGTACTTC.

The chain uses TRBV6-5 and TRBJ2-5, with 7 bases aligning to TRBD1. Losses at the gene ends were 6 bases for V and 9 bases for J; bases not matched to a gene: 10. Germline V lookup: CDR1 MNHEY, CDR2 SVGAGI. This CDR3 is 13 amino acids long. The CDR3 loop is CASRSGTVGAQYF. The CDR3 DNA follows: TGTGCCAGCAGATCCGGGACAGTAGGAGCCCAGTACTTC.